Below are 14 T cell receptor beta chains sequenced from a single sample in a study of PD-1 blockade in classical Hodgkin lymphoma. The method was immunoSEQ multiplex PCR; TCRdb's version includes in-frame clones alone and lacks a portion of them. The sample yields about 64,000 clones, less than 95% seen once. Time point described: cycle 4 day 1 (C4D1), after 6 weeks of nivolumab. Patients all relapsed after autologous stem cell transplantation, and there was variation in brentuximab vedotin exposure. This sample comprised peripheral blood mononuclear cells (PBMCs), obtained before the fourth cycle of nivolumab. All receptors derive from a human donor with classical Hodgkin lymphoma.

This clone came up once. V and J are TRBV5-1 and TRBJ1-1; possible D gene TRBD1, 5 bases. This CDR3 is built from 15 residues. Trimming took 7 bases from V and 4 from J, leaving 20 bases between them. Germline CDR1 and CDR2: SGHRS and YFSETQ. The CDR3 loop is CASSSPAQASTEAFF. CDR3 nucleotide sequence: TGCGCCAGCTCCTCCCCCGCACAGGCCTCCACTGAAGCTTTCTTT.

This chain links TRBV19 with TRBJ2-5, with no clear D. Trimming removed 3 bases from V and 4 bases from J, with 9 bases in between. CDR1 and CDR2 from the germline V gene are LNHDA and SQIVND (reference sequence). The CDR3 is made up of 13 amino acids. The CDR3 DNA reads TGTGCCAGTAGTATGTCGGTAGCAGAGACCCAGTACTTC. As protein: CASSMSVAETQYF.

The rearrangement joins TRBV6-5 to TRBJ2-4; weak D call: TRBD2 (6 bases). Germline CDR1 reads MNHEY; CDR2 reads SVGAGI. The CDR3 is made up of 15 amino acids. V shed 5 bases and J shed 3 bases, with 14 bases lying between them. The CDR3 sequence: CASSKERRGKNIQYF. CDR3 coding DNA: TGTGCCAGCAGTAAGGAGAGGAGGGGCAAAAACATTCAGTACTTC.

This chain connects TRBV7-2 to TRBJ1-4; no firm D call. In germline, CDR1 is SGHTA, CDR2 FQGNSA. The V end lost 1 base, the J end lost 0 bases, and 6 bases lay between the germline ends. The CDR3 has 15 residues. CDR3 sequence: CASSLDSATNEKLFF. DNA of the CDR3: TGTGCCAGCAGCTTAGATAGTGCAACTAATGAAAAACTGTTTTTT.

The chain uses TRBV7-2 and TRBJ1-5; tentative D call: TRBD1 (5 bases). From germline, CDR1 is SGHTA and CDR2 FQGNSA. The germline V and J ends were trimmed by 4 bases and 3 bases, with 13 bases remaining between them. The CDR3 extends over 15 amino acids. In DNA, the CDR3 is TGTGCCAGCAGCTCGGCGCGGGGGAACAATCAGCCCCAGCATTTT. This encodes CASSSARGNNQPQHF.

The chain recombines TRBV5-8 with TRBJ2-1; 11 nucleotides line up with TRBD2. This CDR3 is built from 16 residues. Germline values: CDR1 SGHTS, CDR2 YDEGEE. Unmatched junction bases numbered 9, after V lost 3 bases and J lost 7 bases. Here the CDR3 reads CASSWGTSGLGNEQFF. The CDR3 DNA reads as TGTGCCAGCAGCTGGGGGACTAGCGGACTAGGGAATGAGCAGTTCTTC.

V gene TRBV2 combines with J gene TRBJ1-5; weak D call: TRBD1 (5 bases). The length of the CDR3 is 16 residues. Germline CDR1 reads SNHLY; CDR2 reads FYNNEI. The V end lost 2 bases, the J end lost 1 base, and 12 bases lay between the germline ends. CDR3 DNA: TGTGCCAGCAGTGAATCACAGGATTTGAGCAATCAGCCCCAGCATTTT. Translation gives CASSESQDLSNQPQHF.

The chain links TRBV15 to TRBJ2-7; 7 bases match TRBD1. The CDR3 extends over 15 amino acids. Germline V gene sequence: CDR1 LNHNV, CDR2 YYDKDF (reference sequence). V dropped 2 bases and J dropped 3; count of bases not matched to a gene: 7. The CDR3 here is CATSRNRQGVYEQYF. CDR3 nucleotide sequence: TGTGCCACCAGCAGAAACCGACAGGGCGTCTACGAGCAGTACTTC.

This clone is termed medium-sized. The chain has TRBV19 and TRBJ1-5, with a tentative D call TRBD1 (6 bases). The CDR3 is 15 residues long. Germline CDR1 reads LNHDA; CDR2 reads SQIVND (reference sequence). V lost 10 bases and J 5 bases, leaving 21 bases between the germline ends. The DNA of the CDR3 is TGTGCCACGCGCGATCGAGGGGGAAGGGATCAGCCCCAGCATTTT. Translation gives CATRDRGGRDQPQHF.

The CDR3 reads CASSYRADYNSPLHF. The CDR3 DNA sequence: TGCGCCAGCAGCTATCGGGCGGATTATAATTCACCCCTCCACTTT. This chain uses TRBV5-1 with TRBJ1-6; D remains unclear. The CDR3 has 15 residues. Deletions cut 3 bases from V and 4 bases from J, with 11 bases between. Germline loops: CDR1 SGHRS, CDR2 YFSETQ.

The rearrangement links TRBV4-2 to TRBJ1-1; no clear D. Looked up from germline, CDR1 is LGHNA and CDR2 is YNFKEQ. V was cut by 0 bases and J by 2 bases, with 19 bases left in between. The CDR3 runs to 18 residues. CDR3 loop: CASSQDELRADPNTEAFF. Here the CDR3 DNA reads TGTGCCAGCAGCCAAGATGAACTAAGGGCGGATCCCAACACTGAAGCTTTCTTT.

The chain employs TRBV7-9 and TRBJ2-1; D possibly corresponds to TRBD2 (5 bases). The CDR3 sequence is 15 residues long. The germline V gene encodes CDR1 SEHNR and CDR2 FQNEAQ (reference sequence). Trimming took off 8 bases at V and 0 bases at J, with 14 bases between the two ends. CDR3 protein: CASPGSGYSYNEQFF. CDR3 DNA sequence: TGTGCCAGCCCGGGGAGCGGTTACTCCTACAATGAGCAGTTCTTC. Using reference TRBV7-9 and TRBJ2-1 for the parts outside the CDR3, the full variable domain is DTGVSQNPRHKITKRGQNVTFRCDPISEHNRLYWYRQTLGQGPEFLTYFQNEAQLEKSRLLSDRFSAERPKGSFSTLEIQRTEQGDSAMYLCASPGSGYSYNEQFFGPGTRLTVL.

The table lists this clone with a count of one. V and J are TRBV11-1 and TRBJ2-1; the match to TRBD2 covers 12 bases. With V trimmed by 5 bases and J by 8 bases, 7 bases remained unmatched. CDR1 and CDR2 from the germline V gene are SGHAT and FQDESV (reference sequence). CDR3 size: 15 residues. The CDR3 DNA reads as TGTGCCAGCAGCCAGGGACTAGCGGGTTACCATGAGCAGTTCTTC. Translation gives CASSQGLAGYHEQFF.

This clone has a single count. V is TRBV18 and J is TRBJ2-2; no clear D. The CDR3 spans 13 residues. The germline CDR1 and CDR2 sequences are KGHSH and LQKENI. V lost 5 bases to trimming and J lost 6 bases, with 10 bases between them. In nucleotides, the CDR3 is TGTGCCAGCTCAGTTCTAAGTCCCGGGGAGCTGTTTTTT. Translated: CASSVLSPGELFF.